Listed here are 26 T cell receptor beta chains from one sample, sequenced in a study of shared clonotypes between healthy human individuals. Only in-frame clones appear in the TCRdb table, and some are missing; sequencing was by immunoSEQ multiplex PCR. Of over a million clones in the sample, approximately 98.5% were seen once. The sequenced sample was naive CD4+ T cells sorted from blood. Subset indicated: CD45RA+ positively selected. The receptors were sampled from a man in his thirties or forties in good health.

The V gene is TRBV2, the J gene TRBJ2-1; 8 bases align to TRBD1. Germline lookup yields CDR1 SNHLY and CDR2 FYNNEI. CDR3 length: 14 amino acids. The V segment lost 7 bases and the J segment 4 bases; nucleotides outside the gene matches: 6. This CDR3 reads CASIGQGTYNEQFF. CDR3 nucleotide sequence: TGTGCCAGCATTGGACAGGGTACGTACAATGAGCAGTTCTTC.

The V and J genes are TRBV5-4 and TRBJ2-7, with D perhaps matching TRBD1 (6 bases). This CDR3 spans 14 amino acids. The V end was cut by 4 bases, the J end by 7 bases, with 18 bases between. CDR1 SGHNT and CDR2 YYREEE come from the germline V gene (reference sequence). The CDR3 nucleotides are TGTGCCAGCAGCCCCGGGACACCGAAATTGGAGCAGTACTTC. Translating it yields CASSPGTPKLEQYF.

This clone was picked up one time. The chain links TRBV28 to TRBJ2-1; 9 bases are a match to TRBD2. In germline, CDR1 is MDHEN, CDR2 SYDVKM. Trimming took 5 bases from V and 5 from J; bases not matched to a gene: 7. The CDR3 spans 15 residues. The CDR3 reads CASSLTGLANNEQFF. The CDR3 DNA sequence: TGTGCCAGCAGTCTCACGGGACTAGCAAACAATGAGCAGTTCTTC. The entire variable domain, with the rest obtained from reference TRBV28 and TRBJ2-1, is as follows: DVKVTQSSRYLVKRTGEKVFLECVQDMDHENMFWYRQDPGLGLRLIYFSYDVKMKEKGDIPEGYSVSREKKERFSLILESASTNQTSMYLCASSLTGLANNEQFFGPGTRLTVL.

The rearrangement joins TRBV27 to TRBJ2-7, with 9 nucleotides matching TRBD1. J lost 2 bases, V lost 6 bases, and 8 bases had no gene match. The CDR3 sequence is 15 residues long. Germline values: CDR1 MNHEY, CDR2 SMNVEV (reference sequence). In nucleotides, the CDR3 is TGTGCCAGCAGACGGACAGGGGTTGGGACCTACGAGCAGTACTTC. Protein sequence: CASRRTGVGTYEQYF.

Only one count was recorded for this clone. The CDR3 reads CAINEGQGNYEQYF. For the CDR3, the DNA is TGTGCCATCAACGAGGGACAGGGGAATTACGAGCAGTACTTC. The chain recombines TRBV10-3 with TRBJ2-7, with 10 bases fitting TRBD1. The CDR3 has 14 residues. J lost 4 bases, V lost 7 bases, and 7 bases had no gene match. CDR1 and CDR2 (germline): ENHRY, SYGVKD.

The chain recombines TRBV28 with TRBJ2-7; TRBD2 matches 7 bases. This CDR3 comprises 13 residues. Germline V gene sequence: CDR1 MDHEN, CDR2 SYDVKM. The V and J ends lost 10 bases and 2 bases, in that order; junction bases with no gene match: 8. CDR3 protein: CATWGLLAYEQYF. CDR3 DNA sequence: TGTGCCACCTGGGGACTACTCGCCTACGAGCAGTACTTC.

This clone was observed a single time. The V gene is TRBV5-1, the J gene TRBJ2-7, with 8 bases identical to TRBD2. The germline gives CDR1 SGHRS, CDR2 YFSETQ. The CDR3 is 14 amino acids. Trimming took 9 bases from V and 0 from J; bases not matched to a gene: 8. This CDR3 reads CATREGRGSYEQYF. In DNA form, the CDR3 reads TGCGCCACCCGGGAGGGGAGGGGCTCCTACGAGCAGTACTTC.

The CDR3 sequence is CASSISRAGTTSRNEQFF. CDR3 nucleotides: TGTGCCAGTAGTATATCCAGAGCGGGAACTACTTCTCGCAATGAGCAGTTCTTC. The chain recombines TRBV19 with TRBJ2-1, with TRBD2 matching over 7 bases. The CDR3 spans 18 residues. From germline, CDR1 is LNHDA and CDR2 SQIVND (reference sequence). The junction had 16 bases not matched to a gene; V was cut back by 2 bases and J by 6 bases. Supplemented by reference TRBV19 and TRBJ2-1, the full variable domain reads DGGITQSPKYLFRKEGQNVTLSCEQNLNHDAMYWYRQDPGQGLRLIYYSQIVNDFQKGDIAEGYSVSREKKESFPLTVTSAQKNPTAFYLCASSISRAGTTSRNEQFFGPGTRLTVL.

This chain uses TRBV6-6 with TRBJ2-3; tentatively, D is TRBD1 (6 bases). This CDR3 comprises 13 residues. V was trimmed by 7 bases and J by 1 base, leaving 9 bases between them. The germline gives CDR1 MNHNY, CDR2 SVGAGI (reference sequence). CDR3 protein: CASTDSRTDTQYF. The CDR3 DNA follows: TGTGCCAGCACGGACAGCCGCACAGATACGCAGTATTTT.

In the case of this clone: The sample carries other DNA sequences with the same CDR3. This chain joins TRBV6-1 and TRBJ1-5; a possible D gene is TRBD1 (5 bases). The V and J ends lost 2 bases and 1 base respectively, with 9 bases between them. Germline CDR1 MNHNS, CDR2 SASEGT. The CDR3 consists of 15 residues. CDR3: CASSERGLSNQPQHF. CDR3 bases: TGTGCCAGCAGTGAACGGGGCTTGAGCAATCAGCCCCAGCATTTT.

Note on this clone: The identical CDR3 is also encoded by other nucleotide sequences in the sample. The V and J genes are TRBV18 and TRBJ2-1, with 7 bases lining up with TRBD2. The V and J ends lost 6 bases and 1 base, in that order; junction bases with no gene match: 3. Germline CDR1 reads KGHSH; CDR2 reads LQKENI. CDR3 size: 14 residues. The CDR3 DNA reads TGTGCCAGCTCTCCTAGCGGTTCCTACAATGAGCAGTTCTTC. Its protein product is CASSPSGSYNEQFF.

V is TRBV7-8 and J is TRBJ2-1, with 10 bases matching TRBD2. From germline, CDR1 is SGHVS and CDR2 FQNEAQ. The CDR3 loop spans 18 amino acids. With V trimmed by 5 bases and J by 4 bases, 14 bases remained unmatched. In DNA form, the CDR3 reads TGTGCCAGCAGCGTATCTAGCGGGAGTTTTCTAGAGTACAATGAGCAGTTCTTC. This translates into CASSVSSGSFLEYNEQFF.

This chain's CDR3 is CASSRPGTGTGANVLTF. The CDR3 nucleotides are TGTGCCAGCAGCCGTCCCGGGACAGGGACTGGGGCCAACGTCCTGACTTTC. The J gene is TRBJ2-6, the V gene TRBV5-8, with TRBD1 matching 9 bases. The CDR3 consists of 17 residues. Germline V gene sequence: CDR1 SGHTS, CDR2 YDEGEE. After removal of 4 bases from V and 2 bases from J, the junction contained 7 bases not matched to a gene.

The chain carries TRBV28 and TRBJ1-1; D not resolved. CDR1 is MDHEN and CDR2 is SYDVKM in the germline V gene. With 9 bases removed from V and 5 bases from J, the gap between germline ends came to 7 bases. The CDR3 extends over 10 amino acids. This chain's CDR3 is CASWETEAFF. For the CDR3, the DNA is TGTGCCAGTTGGGAGACTGAAGCTTTCTTT.

The chain couples TRBV5-8 to TRBJ2-1; possible D gene TRBD2, 6 bases. The V end lost 7 bases, the J end lost 6 bases, and 20 bases lay between the germline ends. CDR3 length equals 15 residues. CDR1 and CDR2 (germline): SGHTS, YDEGEE. CDR3 nucleotide sequence: TGTGCCAGCGAACCGGGGGTAAAATTTTCCAATGAGCAGTTCTTC. Its protein is CASEPGVKFSNEQFF.

A word on this clone: In the same sample, other DNA sequences code for this CDR3. V and J are TRBV9 and TRBJ2-1, with a possible D match to TRBD2 (6 bases). The germline V gene has CDR1 SGDLS and CDR2 YYNGEE. V was clipped by 4 bases and J by 1 base, with 9 bases between them. This CDR3 is built from 14 residues. The CDR3 DNA is TGTGCCAGCAGCCCTGGGGGGTCCTACAATGAGCAGTTCTTC. The encoded protein is CASSPGGSYNEQFF.

V and J are TRBV18 and TRBJ2-2; D is unresolved. V lost 3 bases and J 1 base, leaving 36 bases between the germline ends. This CDR3 spans 24 amino acids. In germline, CDR1 is KGHSH, CDR2 LQKENI. DNA of the CDR3: TGTGCCAGCTCACCTTTTGCTCGTCGCGCCCTCGGGCAGGAGATTGCTTGGAACACCGGGGAGCTGTTTTTT. Amino acids: CASSPFARRALGQEIAWNTGELFF.

This chain links TRBV11-3 with TRBJ2-7; the match to TRBD1 covers 7 bases. This CDR3 has 15 residues. V trimming: 5 bases; J trimming: 5 bases; junction bases outside the gene matches: 12. CDR1 is SGHNT and CDR2 is YENEEA in the germline V gene. This CDR3 is CASSQTGDLRDEQYF. CDR3 DNA sequence: TGTGCCAGCAGCCAAACAGGGGACCTCCGTGACGAGCAGTACTTC. The full variable domain, rest sourced from reference TRBV11-3 and TRBJ2-7, is EAGVVQSPRYKIIEKKQPVAFWCNPISGHNTLYWYLQNLGQGPELLIRYENEEAVDDSQLPKDRFSAERLKGVDSTLKIQPAELGDSAVYLCASSQTGDLRDEQYFGPGTRLTVT.

CDR3 amino acids: CASRSAPGHYKTSFF. CDR3 sequence (DNA): TGTGCCAGCAGAAGCGCTCCCGGTCACTACAAAACGTCTTTCTTT. The V gene is TRBV28, the J gene TRBJ1-1; D is undetermined. This CDR3 is 15 amino acids long. Per the germline V gene, CDR1 is MDHEN and CDR2 is SYDVKM. V was pared by 6 bases and J by 12 bases, with 26 bases between.

The chain joins TRBV5-1 to TRBJ1-2; D ambiguous. V was cut by 3 bases and J by 2 bases, with 14 bases left in between. The length of the CDR3 is 15 residues. In germline, CDR1 is SGHRS, CDR2 YFSETQ. As DNA, the CDR3 is TGCGCCAGCAGCTCCTCTCCGGACGGAAACTATGGCTACACCTTC. Translating it yields CASSSSPDGNYGYTF.

V and J are TRBV5-1 and TRBJ1-1; 8 bases align to TRBD1. Germline V gene lookup returns CDR1 SGHRS and CDR2 YFSETQ. Unmatched junction bases numbered 8, after V lost 4 bases and J lost 3 bases. The CDR3 covers 15 residues. CDR3 DNA: TGCGCCAGCAGCCAGACAGGGGCCAGGGACACTGAAGCTTTCTTT. It specifies CASSQTGARDTEAFF.

The gene calls are TRBV28 and TRBJ1-1; D remains ambiguous. This CDR3 has 13 amino acids. In germline, CDR1 is MDHEN, CDR2 SYDVKM. Trimming took off 3 bases at V and 3 bases at J, with 8 bases between the two ends. This CDR3 is CASSFFPHTEAFF. CDR3 nucleotides: TGTGCCAGCAGTTTTTTCCCCCACACTGAAGCTTTCTTT.

V is TRBV11-1 and J is TRBJ2-1; D unresolved. CDR1 and CDR2 (germline): SGHAT, FQDESV (reference sequence). CDR3 length equals 15 residues. V was trimmed by 3 bases and J by 5 bases, leaving 14 bases between them. Here the CDR3 DNA reads TGTGCCAGCAGCTTGCAGTCTTTCGCCGACAATGAGCAGTTCTTC. This encodes CASSLQSFADNEQFF.

This clone was seen only once. The rearrangement joins TRBV6-5 to TRBJ2-7; D unresolved. The CDR3 contains 12 residues. The germline gives CDR1 MNHEY, CDR2 SVGAGI. V was cut by 8 bases and J by 7 bases, with 15 bases left in between. The CDR3 sequence is CASGNLLREQYF. The DNA of the CDR3 is TGTGCCAGCGGGAACCTTCTACGAGAGCAGTACTTC.

V and J are TRBV7-8 and TRBJ2-3; no definite D call. The V end was cut by 6 bases, the J end by 3 bases, with 7 bases between. CDR1 is SGHVS and CDR2 is FQNEAQ in the germline V gene. This CDR3 is built from 12 residues. This CDR3 is CASRPVTDTQYF. CDR3 coding DNA: TGTGCCAGCAGACCAGTAACAGATACGCAGTATTTT.

Comment on this clone: This specimen includes other DNA sequences encoding the same CDR3. The J gene is TRBJ1-2, the V gene TRBV28; D is unresolved. The V gene's germline CDR1 is MDHEN and CDR2 SYDVKM. The CDR3 is made up of 11 amino acids. The V gene lost 3 bases and the J gene lost 5 bases, with 4 bases spanning the gap. The CDR3 DNA reads TGTGCCAGCAGTTTTGGATATGGCTACACCTTC. This codes for CASSFGYGYTF.